Presented here are 26 T cell receptor beta chains from one specimen sequenced in a study of cytomegalovirus exposure and HLA in healthy donors. This PCR relied on a set of 60 Vbeta primers and 13 Jbeta primers. Clones were sequenced by immunoSEQ multiplex PCR, and TCRdb holds only the in-frame ones, with some missing. The table includes some 150,000 clones, under 80% detected once. Sequencing was performed on PBMCs. Receptors were obtained from a human donor in good health.

This clone came up a few times. The J gene is TRBJ1-2, the V gene TRBV2, with D tentatively TRBD1 (5 bases). The germline V gene has CDR1 SNHLY and CDR2 FYNNEI. V lost 6 bases and J lost 1, with 12 bases in between. CDR3 length: 14 amino acids. CDR3 DNA: TGTGCCAGCAGCAACGGCAGGGTTAACTATGGCTACACCTTC. Its protein is CASSNGRVNYGYTF. Full variable domain (outside the CDR3, taken from reference TRBV2 and TRBJ1-2): EPEVTQTPSHQVTQMGQEVILRCVPISNHLYFYWYRQILGQKVEFLVSFYNNEISEKSEIFDDQFSVERPDGSNFTLKIRSTKLEDSAMYFCASSNGRVNYGYTFGSGTRLTVV.

The chain links TRBV25-1 to TRBJ1-2; 8 bases match TRBD1. Per germline, CDR1 MGHDK and CDR2 SYGVNS. The CDR3 runs 14 residues. V shed 8 bases, J shed 4 bases, and the junction held 9 bases outside the gene matches. CDR3 bases: TGTGCCAGCTCGACAGGGGAGCTAGGCTATGGCTACACCTTC. It yields the protein CASSTGELGYGYTF.

The chain links TRBV29-1 to TRBJ1-1; TRBD1 might be the D (5 bases). Trimming took off 1 base at V and 7 bases at J, with 10 bases between the two ends. The CDR3 sequence is 12 residues long. Germline-derived CDR1 and CDR2 are SQVTM and ANQGSEA. The CDR3 region is CSVEADSLEAFF. CDR3 in DNA: TGCAGCGTTGAAGCAGACAGCCTTGAAGCTTTCTTT.

Concerning this clone itself: Additional DNA sequences in this sample encode the identical CDR3. The chain carries TRBV5-1 and TRBJ1-2; a possible D gene is TRBD1 (5 bases). Germline V gene sequence: CDR1 SGHRS, CDR2 YFSETQ. CDR3 size: 13 residues. V dropped 2 bases and J dropped 3 bases, with 8 bases sitting between them. CDR3 loop: CASSFDSDYGYTF. The CDR3 nucleotides read TGCGCCAGCAGCTTCGACAGCGACTATGGCTACACCTTC.

The chain recombines TRBV27 with TRBJ2-3; TRBD2 matches at 7 bases. Looked up from germline, CDR1 is MNHEY and CDR2 is SMNVEV (reference sequence). The CDR3 runs to 14 residues. Unmatched junction bases numbered 3, after V lost 3 bases and J lost 3 bases. The CDR3 region is CASSLAGVTDTQYF. For the CDR3, the DNA is TGTGCCAGCAGTTTGGCGGGGGTGACAGATACGCAGTATTTT.

The chain couples TRBV5-4 to TRBJ2-2; perhaps TRBD2 as D (5 bases). Germline CDR1 SGHNT, CDR2 YYREEE (reference sequence). V shed 3 bases and J shed 6 bases, with 9 bases lying between them. This CDR3 comprises 13 residues. In DNA form, the CDR3 reads TGTGCCAGCAGCTCGGGGTCATCCGGGGAGCTGTTTTTT. This translates into CASSSGSSGELFF.

This clone was found a few times. CDR3 bases: TGCGCCAGCAGCCAAATCGAGAGGGCGGCTATGGACACTGAAGCTTTCTTT. Amino acid sequence: CASSQIERAAMDTEAFF. V is TRBV4-1 and J is TRBJ1-1; D remains unclear. CDR1 is MGHRA and CDR2 is YSYEKL in the germline V gene. The germline V and J ends were trimmed by 2 bases and 3 bases, with 19 bases remaining between them. The CDR3 is 17 residues long.

The chain couples TRBV5-4 to TRBJ2-1; the D gene is possibly TRBD2 (6 bases). Germline CDR1 SGHNT, CDR2 YYREEE (reference sequence). This CDR3 is built from 15 residues. Trimming took 0 bases from V and 4 from J, leaving 11 bases between them. The CDR3: CASSLARGTYNEQFF. DNA of the CDR3: TGTGCCAGCAGCTTGGCCCGCGGGACTTACAATGAGCAGTTCTTC.

V usage is TRBV5-1 and J usage is TRBJ2-3; 8 nucleotides match TRBD2. V lost 0 bases, J lost 0 bases, and 3 bases stayed unmatched. Germline CDR1 SGHRS, CDR2 YFSETQ. The CDR3 length is 16 residues. CDR3 bases: TGCGCCAGCAGCTTGGGGACTAGCAGAAGCACAGATACGCAGTATTTT. This translates into CASSLGTSRSTDTQYF. The full variable domain, rest sourced from reference TRBV5-1 and TRBJ2-3, is KAGVTQTPRYLIKTRGQQVTLSCSPISGHRSVSWYQQTPGQGLQFLFEYFSETQRNKGNFPGRFSGRQFSNSRSEMNVSTLELGDSALYLCASSLGTSRSTDTQYFGPGTRLTVL.

V and J are TRBV6-6 and TRBJ2-7, with a tentative D call TRBD1 (5 bases). Looked up from germline, CDR1 is MNHNY and CDR2 is SVGAGI (reference sequence). The CDR3 is made up of 14 amino acids. V lost 5 bases and J lost 2, with 13 bases in between. The CDR3 protein is CASSKKGQTYEQYF. CDR3 DNA sequence: TGTGCCAGCAGTAAAAAGGGGCAGACCTACGAGCAGTACTTC.

A few counts support this clone. This chain connects TRBV7-8 to TRBJ1-1; D uncertain. The CDR3 totals 15 residues. Germline CDR1 SGHVS, CDR2 FQNEAQ. V lost 2 bases and J 3 bases, leaving 13 bases between the germline ends. The CDR3 reads CASSLSRGHDTEAFF. For the CDR3, the DNA is TGTGCCAGCAGCTTATCGCGAGGTCACGACACTGAAGCTTTCTTT.

This clone showed up just a few times. This chain connects TRBV7-8 to TRBJ1-1, with D uncertain. Trimming pared 3 bases from V and 5 bases from J, leaving 13 bases between. The CDR3 has 14 residues. Germline CDR1 is SGHVS and CDR2 is FQNEAQ. Written as DNA, the CDR3 is TGTGCCAGCAGCTTTTACAACTCCGGGACTGAAGCTTTCTTT. It translates to CASSFYNSGTEAFF. The full variable domain, with the rest looked up from reference TRBV7-8 and TRBJ1-1, is GAGVSQSPRYKVAKRGQDVALRCDPISGHVSLFWYQQALGQGPEFLTYFQNEAQLDKSGLPSDRFFAERPEGSVSTLKIQRTQQEDSAVYLCASSFYNSGTEAFFGQGTRLTVV.

The chain carries TRBV9 and TRBJ2-3; D may be TRBD2 (8 bases). Germline V gene sequence: CDR1 SGDLS, CDR2 YYNGEE. The CDR3 is 16 amino acids. V lost 4 bases and J lost 2, with 17 bases in between. CDR3 loop: CASSTGGGQYTDTQYF. In nucleotides, the CDR3 is TGTGCCAGCAGCACCGGGGGGGGACAGTACACAGATACGCAGTATTTT.

This chain links TRBV5-8 with TRBJ1-2; D call uncertain. The germline V and J ends were trimmed by 1 base and 5 bases, with 18 bases remaining between them. This CDR3 is built from 16 residues. Looked up from germline, CDR1 is SGHTS and CDR2 is YDEGEE. The CDR3 DNA sequence: TGTGCCAGCAGCTTGAGTCAAGAGGGAGAAACTTATGGCTACACCTTC. This gives the protein CASSLSQEGETYGYTF. Based on the CDR3 plus reference TRBV5-8 and TRBJ1-2, the full variable domain is EAGVTQSPTHLIKTRGQQATLRCSPISGHTSVYWYQQALGLGLQFLLWYDEGEERNRGNFPPRFSGRQFPNYSSELNVNALELEDSALYLCASSLSQEGETYGYTFGSGTRLTVV.

This clone was recorded a few times. The chain has TRBV9 and TRBJ2-7; 9 bases map to TRBD1. The germline CDR1 and CDR2 sequences are SGDLS and YYNGEE. J lost 4 bases, V lost 2 bases, and 7 bases had no gene match. The CDR3 is 15 residues long. The CDR3 reads CASSVAGQGVYEQYF. The CDR3 DNA follows: TGTGCCAGCAGCGTCGCGGGACAGGGAGTATACGAGCAGTACTTC.

This chain uses TRBV30 with TRBJ2-7; D is perhaps TRBD2 (5 bases). Germline CDR1 reads GTSNPN; CDR2 reads SVGIG (reference sequence). V was clipped by 3 bases and J by 1 base, with 10 bases between them. The CDR3 spans 13 residues. CDR3 nucleotide sequence: TGTGCCTGGAGCCTCGGAGGTTCCTACGAGCAGTACTTC. Amino acids: CAWSLGGSYEQYF.

The sample holds a few counts of this clone. The chain uses TRBV4-1 and TRBJ1-5; perhaps TRBD1 as D (5 bases). CDR3 length: 15 amino acids. Trimming removed 0 bases at V and 7 bases at J, with 13 bases between. CDR1 and CDR2 from the germline V gene are MGHRA and YSYEKL. This CDR3 is CASSQDWPGQQPQHF. The CDR3 DNA sequence: TGCGCCAGCAGCCAAGACTGGCCAGGGCAACAGCCCCAGCATTTT.

The chain is built from TRBV5-5 and TRBJ1-2; D is uncertain. Germline lookup yields CDR1 SGHKS and CDR2 YYEKEE (reference sequence). The CDR3 is made up of 13 amino acids. V lost 6 bases and J lost 8, with 17 bases in between. This chain's CDR3 is CASNPRNGYGYTF. Written as DNA, the CDR3 is TGTGCCAGCAATCCTCGCAACGGTTACGGCTACACCTTC.

V and J are TRBV15 and TRBJ1-2; D gene ambiguous. V was shortened by 3 bases and J by 2 bases, with 13 bases between the two germline ends. Germline V gene data show CDR1 as LNHNV and CDR2 as YYDKDF (reference sequence). CDR3 length equals 15 residues. CDR3 residues: CATSSGTGVNYGYTF. The CDR3 DNA follows: TGTGCCACCAGCAGTGGTACCGGGGTAAACTATGGCTACACCTTC.

This clone was counted a few times. The V call is TRBV6-5, the J call TRBJ2-3, with a possible D match to TRBD1 (6 bases). V lost 7 bases to trimming and J lost 6 bases, with 17 bases between them. The CDR3 sequence is 14 residues long. Germline CDR1 reads MNHEY; CDR2 reads SVGAGI. CDR3 sequence: CASTTSGTQDTQYF. The CDR3 nucleotides read TGTGCCAGCACGACGTCAGGGACACAGGATACGCAGTATTTT.

The rearrangement uses TRBV27 and TRBJ1-6; D not certain. Germline CDR1 is MNHEY and CDR2 is SMNVEV (reference sequence). V lost 6 bases and J 4 bases, leaving 10 bases between the germline ends. This CDR3 region has 14 residues. The CDR3, as DNA: TGTGCCAGCAGGCCACAGCAGTATAATTCACCCCTCCACTTT. This encodes CASRPQQYNSPLHF.

This chain joins TRBV5-4 and TRBJ2-5; TRBD2 agrees at 11 bases. Trimming removed 0 bases from V and 4 bases from J; junction bases left unmatched: 5. CDR3 length: 16 residues. Per the germline V gene, CDR1 is SGHNT and CDR2 is YYREEE (reference sequence). As DNA, the CDR3 is TGTGCCAGCAGCTTGGCCCTGGGGACTAGCGGAGAGACCCAGTACTTC. Its protein product is CASSLALGTSGETQYF.

The chain combines TRBV19 with TRBJ1-6, with D possibly TRBD1 on 5 matching bases. V lost 3 bases to trimming and J lost 10 bases, with 13 bases between them. This CDR3 has 14 amino acids. The germline CDR1 and CDR2 sequences are LNHDA and SQIVND (reference sequence). This chain's CDR3 is CASSISWGDSPLHF. For the CDR3, the DNA is TGTGCCAGTAGTATCTCTTGGGGGGACTCACCCCTCCACTTT.

The chain combines TRBV15 with TRBJ2-5, with D perhaps TRBD2 (6 bases). Germline loops: CDR1 LNHNV, CDR2 YYDKDF (reference sequence). This CDR3 region has 14 residues. Between the trimmed V and J ends, which lost 1 base and 5 bases, there was a span of 11 bases. The CDR3 DNA reads TGTGCCACCAGCAGAGGAACGGCGGGGGAGACCCAGTACTTC. This codes for CATSRGTAGETQYF.

This clone was detected only a few times. V and J are TRBV5-5 and TRBJ2-2; TRBD1 matches at 10 bases. The germline gives CDR1 SGHKS, CDR2 YYEKEE (reference sequence). The CDR3 sequence is 15 residues long. V was clipped by 4 bases and J by 6 bases; unmatched bases: 6. In DNA form, the CDR3 reads TGTGCCAGCAGCCCCGGACAGGGGGTACCCGGGGAGCTGTTTTTT. Protein sequence: CASSPGQGVPGELFF. Using reference TRBV5-5 and TRBJ2-2 for the parts outside the CDR3, the full variable domain is DAGVTQSPTHLIKTRGQQVTLRCSPISGHKSVSWYQQVLGQGPQFIFQYYEKEERGRGNFPDRFSARQFPNYSSELNVNALLLGDSALYLCASSPGQGVPGELFFGEGSRLTVL.

This clone showed up just once. CDR3 DNA: TGTGCCAGCAGCTCGGACCCAGCGGGACCCTACAATGAGCAGTTCTTC. Protein product: CASSSDPAGPYNEQFF. The V gene is TRBV7-3, the J gene TRBJ2-1, with 7 bases that match TRBD2. V lost 4 bases to trimming and J lost 2 bases; unmatched junction nucleotides: 8. The germline V gene encodes CDR1 SGHTA and CDR2 FQGTGA. The CDR3 totals 16 residues.